Listed below are T cell receptor beta chains from one sample, sequenced in a study of cytomegalovirus exposure and HLA in healthy donors. Libraries were prepared by immunoSEQ multiplex PCR; TCRdb keeps only in-frame clonotypes and omits some of them. The profile shows more than 100,000 clones, about three fifths of them singletons. The sample was PBMCs. Receptors were obtained from a middle-aged man in good health and CMV-seropositive. CDR3s include the opening cysteine and the closing phenylalanine or tryptophan. Fields, in order: CDR3 length, clone size, J gene, V gene, D gene, CDR3 protein, CDR3 DNA. The D gene is left open where the match is weak. Size is stated for part of the rows, as once, few or many counts, or as a class when the clone is expanded.

len: 16; abundance: once; j_gene: TRBJ2-1; v_gene: TRBV6-6; d_gene: NA; CDR3aa: CASTSGRGGVYNEQFF; CDR3nt: TGTGCCAGCACCTCCGGGAGAGGGGGGGTCTACAATGAGCAGTTCTTC
len: 12; abundance: once; j_gene: TRBJ2-2; v_gene: TRBV2; d_gene: NA; CDR3aa: CASSPDTGELFF; CDR3nt: TGTGCCAGCAGCCCGGACACCGGGGAGCTGTTTTTT
len: 14; abundance: NA; j_gene: TRBJ1-1; v_gene: TRBV19; d_gene: NA; CDR3aa: CASSIDQGNTEAFF; CDR3nt: TGTGCCAGTAGTATAGACCAGGGGAACACTGAAGCTTTCTTT
len: 15; abundance: NA; j_gene: TRBJ1-1; v_gene: TRBV11-3; d_gene: NA; CDR3aa: CARISGGGSLTEAFF; CDR3nt: TGTGCCAGGATATCGGGAGGGGGTAGTCTAACTGAAGCTTTCTTT
len: 16; abundance: few; j_gene: TRBJ2-7; v_gene: TRBV6-4; d_gene: TRBD1; CDR3aa: CASSGGWDSAHYEQYF; CDR3nt: TGTGCCAGCAGTGGGGGGTGGGACAGTGCTCACTACGAGCAGTACTTC
len: 14; abundance: NA; j_gene: TRBJ2-3; v_gene: TRBV10-3; d_gene: TRBD2; CDR3aa: CAITTSGRPGTQYF; CDR3nt: TGTGCCATTACGACTAGCGGTCGCCCGGGTACGCAGTATTTT
len: 15; abundance: few; j_gene: TRBJ2-7; v_gene: TRBV5-1; d_gene: NA; CDR3aa: CASSSSGHSSYEQYF; CDR3nt: TGCGCCAGCAGCTCCTCGGGACATTCGTCCTACGAGCAGTACTTC
len: 15; abundance: NA; j_gene: TRBJ2-7; v_gene: TRBV23-1; d_gene: TRBD1; CDR3aa: CASSQIEGARNEQYF; CDR3nt: TGCGCCAGCAGTCAGATAGAGGGGGCGCGCAACGAGCAGTACTTC
len: 13; abundance: NA; j_gene: TRBJ2-3; v_gene: TRBV27; d_gene: NA; CDR3aa: CASSRVSTDTQYF; CDR3nt: TGTGCCAGCTCGCGGGTCAGCACAGATACGCAGTATTTT
len: 16; abundance: NA; j_gene: TRBJ2-2; v_gene: TRBV25-1; d_gene: TRBD1; CDR3aa: CASSEVGTGVTGELFF; CDR3nt: TGTGCCAGCAGTGAGGTCGGGACAGGGGTCACCGGGGAGCTGTTTTTT
len: 14; abundance: NA; j_gene: TRBJ1-1; v_gene: TRBV18; d_gene: NA; CDR3aa: CASSLMRENTEAFF; CDR3nt: TGTGCCAGCTCACTAATGAGGGAGAACACTGAAGCTTTCTTT
len: 13; abundance: NA; j_gene: TRBJ1-1; v_gene: TRBV28; d_gene: TRBD1; CDR3aa: CASSRQGAQEAFF; CDR3nt: TGTGCCAGCAGCCGACAGGGGGCGCAGGAAGCTTTCTTT
len: 20; abundance: NA; j_gene: TRBJ2-1; v_gene: TRBV12-5; d_gene: TRBD2; CDR3aa: CASGLVISGRAQYIYNEQFF; CDR3nt: TGTGCTAGTGGTTTGGTAATTAGCGGGAGGGCCCAGTATATCTACAATGAGCAGTTCTTC
len: 13; abundance: few; j_gene: TRBJ2-7; v_gene: TRBV11-1; d_gene: TRBD1; CDR3aa: CASSLRGRYEQYF; CDR3nt: TGTGCCAGCAGCTTAAGGGGGCGCTACGAGCAGTACTTC
len: 16; abundance: NA; j_gene: TRBJ2-1; v_gene: TRBV13; d_gene: TRBD2; CDR3aa: CASSSLGLAGWVEQFF; CDR3nt: TGTGCCAGCAGCTCCTTGGGACTAGCGGGGTGGGTTGAGCAGTTCTTC
len: 13; abundance: NA; j_gene: TRBJ1-6; v_gene: TRBV6-6; d_gene: NA; CDR3aa: CASSYPSDSPLHF; CDR3nt: TGTGCCAGCAGTTACCCCTCCGATTCACCCCTCCACTTT
len: 14; abundance: once; j_gene: TRBJ2-3; v_gene: TRBV19; d_gene: TRBD2; CDR3aa: CASSLGGGTDTQYF; CDR3nt: TGTGCCAGTAGTTTGGGGGGGGGCACAGATACGCAGTATTTT
len: 15; abundance: NA; j_gene: TRBJ1-1; v_gene: TRBV6-6; d_gene: NA; CDR3aa: CASSYPKNRNTGAFF; CDR3nt: TGTGCCAGCAGTTACCCTAAAAACAGGAACACTGGAGCTTTCTTT
len: 13; abundance: NA; j_gene: TRBJ1-1; v_gene: TRBV10-3; d_gene: NA; CDR3aa: CAITNTGNTEAFF; CDR3nt: TGTGCCATCACCAATACAGGGAACACTGAAGCTTTCTTT
len: 11; abundance: NA; j_gene: TRBJ2-3; v_gene: TRBV6-6; d_gene: NA; CDR3aa: CASVYTDTQYF; CDR3nt: TGTGCCAGCGTCTACACAGATACGCAGTATTTT
len: 15; abundance: NA; j_gene: TRBJ2-5; v_gene: TRBV4-2; d_gene: NA; CDR3aa: CASSQEDRGGETQYF; CDR3nt: TGTGCCAGCAGCCAAGAGGACAGAGGAGGAGAGACCCAGTACTTC
len: 12; abundance: NA; j_gene: TRBJ1-1; v_gene: TRBV7-2; d_gene: TRBD1; CDR3aa: CASSRDRGEAFF; CDR3nt: TGTGCCAGCAGCCGGGACAGGGGGGAAGCTTTCTTT
len: 14; abundance: NA; j_gene: TRBJ1-1; v_gene: TRBV5-5; d_gene: NA; CDR3aa: CASSELRGGTEAFF; CDR3nt: TGTGCCAGCAGCGAATTACGGGGGGGCACTGAAGCTTTCTTT
len: 16; abundance: NA; j_gene: TRBJ2-6; v_gene: TRBV4-1; d_gene: NA; CDR3aa: CASSQEWTTGANVLTF; CDR3nt: TGCGCCAGCAGCCAAGAATGGACAACTGGGGCCAACGTCCTGACTTTC
len: 12; abundance: few; j_gene: TRBJ2-7; v_gene: TRBV27; d_gene: NA; CDR3aa: CASSFEGDEQYF; CDR3nt: TGTGCCAGCAGTTTCGAGGGCGACGAGCAGTACTTC
len: 15; abundance: few; j_gene: TRBJ1-2; v_gene: TRBV19; d_gene: NA; CDR3aa: CASCPYLTGLYGYTF; CDR3nt: TGTGCCAGTTGTCCCTACTTAACAGGTCTCTATGGCTACACCTTC
len: 14; abundance: NA; j_gene: TRBJ1-3; v_gene: TRBV9; d_gene: NA; CDR3aa: CASSVAGLGNTIYF; CDR3nt: TGTGCCAGCAGCGTAGCGGGTCTTGGAAACACCATATATTTT
len: 17; abundance: NA; j_gene: TRBJ2-3; v_gene: TRBV7-9; d_gene: TRBD2; CDR3aa: CASSSLGLAASTDTQYF; CDR3nt: TGTGCCAGCAGCTCGCTGGGACTAGCGGCTAGCACAGATACGCAGTATTTT
len: 13; abundance: NA; j_gene: TRBJ1-1; v_gene: TRBV10-3; d_gene: TRBD1; CDR3aa: CAAQGPADTKAFF; CDR3nt: TGTGCCGCACAGGGGCCCGCGGACACTAAAGCTTTCTTT
len: 15; abundance: NA; j_gene: TRBJ2-7; v_gene: TRBV9; d_gene: TRBD2; CDR3aa: CASSAELADHYEQYF; CDR3nt: TGTGCCAGCAGCGCCGAACTAGCGGACCACTACGAGCAGTACTTC